This T cell receptor (beta chain) comes out of a study of CD8 T cells in Susac syndrome. Germline V lookup: CDR1 SQVTM, CDR2 ANQGSEA. The CDR3 extends over 11 amino acids. V gave up 6 bases and J gave up 7 bases, with 10 bases separating them. Both CD4+ and CD8+ T cells were negatively isolated, and TEMRA cells underwent FACS enrichment. Random hexamers were used to reverse transcribe roughly 0.45 to 1 ug of RNA. The immunoSEQ assay covered 54 Vbeta and 13 Jbeta segments for CDR3. TCRdb passed the immunoSEQ multiplex PCR reads through MiXCR, listing each CDR3 protein once. The data contain about 70,000 distinct CDR3 sequences, around 93% of them singletons.

The receptor was derived from a human donor in good health. The chain has TRBV29-1 and TRBJ2-1; weak D call: TRBD2 (5 bases). Sequencing used CD8+ T cells from PBMCs. CDR3 DNA: TGCAGCGTCTCGGGGAAGAATGAGCAGTTCTTC. It encodes CSVSGKNEQFF.